This TCR beta chain is drawn from a study of T cell responses to AZD1222 COVID-19 vaccine. Study conclusions and caveats: Clonal diversity may have been underestimated in mostly white British donors. Seropositivity was recorded at baseline in only 6 or 7 AZD1222 recipients. Close to half of all spike-specific TCRs reportedly target regions of the variants that are unmutated. Spike-spanning, vaccine-associated CD4 TCRs were dominant at 160-218 and 743-854.

The table came from immunoSEQ multiplex PCR; TCRdb's copy has only in-frame clones and leaves some out. The sample has about 89,000 clones; about 90% are singletons. Note on this clone: Its antigen is not known.

Germline CDR1 reads LNHDA; CDR2 reads SQIVND (reference sequence). Trimming removed 9 bases at V and 5 bases at J, with 17 bases between. The CDR3 contains 13 residues. The clonotype originates from an adult in good health. The chain uses TRBV19 and TRBJ2-7; perhaps TRBD2 as D (6 bases). Here the sequenced sample was peripheral blood, taken on day 0 of MenACWY control vaccination. The CDR3 loop is CASSNRRGDEQYF. In nucleotides, the CDR3 is TGTGCCAGCTCAAACCGGCGGGGTGACGAGCAGTACTTC.